A single T cell receptor (beta chain) is shown here with its context. Its specificity is not known. These data come from a study of cytomegalovirus exposure and HLA in healthy donors. General study results and limits: High sensitivity and specificity were reportedly achieved when the classifier diagnosed cytomegalovirus status. TCR beta chain V- and J-gene trimming was linked, in a later analysis, to a missense variant in DCLRE1C.

PCR used 60 Vbeta primers and 13 Jbeta primers. Profiled with immunoSEQ multiplex PCR; TCRdb holds only in-frame clones, not every one. The data show around 140,000 clones, about 77% seen once. Germline loops: CDR1 MNHEY, CDR2 SMNVEV (reference sequence). Unmatched junction bases numbered 0, after V lost 2 bases and J lost 6 bases. CDR3 length equals 13 residues. Sample: PBMCs. The rearrangement joins TRBV27 to TRBJ2-2; 7 bases match TRBD2. This receptor was identified in a middle-aged woman in good health and CMV-seronegative. The CDR3 bases are TGTGCCAGCAGTTTAGGGGGGGCCGGGGAGCTGTTTTTT. Protein sequence: CASSLGGAGELFF.